This TCR beta chain was captured in a study of shared clonotypes between healthy human individuals. V lost 2 bases to trimming and J lost 3 bases; unmatched junction nucleotides: 1. CDR1 WNHNN and CDR2 SYGVQD come from the germline V gene (reference sequence). The CDR3 is 14 amino acids. Replicate PCRs from sorted subsets contained roughly 200 ng DNA, which is around 30,000 T cell genomes. Profiling relied on immunoSEQ multiplex PCR, and the TCRdb table lists in-frame clones only, not all of them. Here the sample spans about 180,000 clones, around 93% being singletons. The sequence came from a woman younger than 45 in good health. The source material was naive CD4+ T cells sorted from blood. As to subset: CD45RA+ positively selected. V is TRBV10-1 and J is TRBJ2-5; 9 bases align to TRBD1. The CDR3 DNA sequence: TGCGCCAGCAGTGAGGGGGACAGGGAAGAGACCCAGTACTTC. It specifies CASSEGDREETQYF.